The clone carrying this T cell receptor (beta chain) was seen a handful of times. Antigen unknown. The sample comes from a study of blood T cells in healthy people across ages. The use of a sample-barcoded 5' primer and a J-beta primer mix characterized a second PCR of about 7 to 12 cycles. With 12 random nucleotides, a template-switch adaptor tagged each individual cDNA molecule. TCRdb analysed the 5' RACE reads with MiXCR anew, one entry per CDR3 protein. The repertoire holds roughly 1,000,000 distinct CDR3 sequences, with around 25% as singletons. Study findings and constraints: Any conclusive comparison of naive versus antigen-experienced cells was prevented by using unsorted PBMCs.

With 1 base removed from V and 1 base from J, the gap between germline ends came to 11 bases. The CDR3 is 15 residues long. CDR1 and CDR2 from the germline V gene are MNHGY and SVAAGI. These same data were also listed under a study on T cells of mothers and their children. That work adds: Each donor was one of three healthy Caucasian mothers or one of their six children. According to the study, all extracted RNA entered cDNA synthesis at around 1.5 ug per 15 ul.

The chain links TRBV6-9 to TRBJ2-7, with D unclear. The clonotype originates from a girl aged 2-10 years in good health. Specimen: blood. CDR3 sequence: CASSYFKSSSYEQYF. The CDR3 DNA is TGTGCCAGCAGTTATTTTAAGTCTAGTTCCTACGAGCAGTACTTC.